This T cell receptor (beta chain) was sequenced in a study of blood T cell repertoires in COVID-19. Background on the study: Sites across the United States, Italy and Spain contributed samples from acute and convalescent COVID-19. PBMCs, B-cell-depleted T cells, or T cells provided the cDNA or gDNA that made up the material.

The germline CDR1 and CDR2 sequences are MNHEY and SMNVEV (reference sequence). The CDR3 totals 16 residues. The ends were cut back, 5 bases at V and 3 bases at J, with 17 bases in the middle. In the original processing: Counts of nucleated cells, estimated from reference gene primer amplification, were obtained. The repertoire was sequenced with immunoSEQ multiplex PCR; TCRdb's copy has only in-frame clones and lacks some. V, J and clone size are those of that table, while D and trimming were read from the DNA. The table lists 90,000 to 140,000 clones, about 75% of them singletons. V and J are TRBV27 and TRBJ1-5, with D possibly being TRBD1 (5 bases). The receptor was derived from a woman in her 70s with acute or convalescent COVID-19. Material for sequencing was peripheral blood. This chain's CDR3 is CASSPLRGGPNQPQHF. Written as DNA, the CDR3 is TGTGCCAGCAGTCCACTCCGCGGGGGTCCCAATCAGCCCCAGCATTTT.